The rows below give T cell receptor beta chains drawn from one sample of a study of blood T cell repertoires in COVID-19. Clones were read by immunoSEQ multiplex PCR, and TCRdb kept only the in-frame ones, dropping some. Of under 85,000 clones listed, around 84% are singletons. Sequencing was done on a sample of peripheral blood. All receptors derive from a man aged 50 to 60 with acute or convalescent COVID-19. The CDR3 runs from the conserved cysteine through the conserved F or W. A D gene is named only where the DNA matches it firmly. The listing skips clone size in some rows; elsewhere it reads once, few, many or a size class.

>TRBJ2-1|TRBV10-3|-|TRBD2
CAITQGGLGYNEQFF
TGTGCCATCACCCAAGGGGGACTAGGTTACAATGAGCAGTTCTTC
>TRBJ2-1|TRBV9|-|-
CASSLGDSTNNEQFF
TGTGCCAGCAGCCTTGGGGACTCTACGAACAATGAGCAGTTCTTC
>TRBJ1-6|TRBV2|-|-
CASSDPGGHISSPLHF
TGTGCCAGCAGTGATCCGGGGGGGCATATAAGTTCACCCCTCCACTTT
>TRBJ2-7|TRBV27|-|TRBD2
CASSLYGGDIYEQYF
TGTGCCAGCAGTTTATACGGGGGGGACATCTACGAGCAGTACTTC
>TRBJ2-3|TRBV5-1|-|TRBD1
CATTPGQGTDTQYF
TGCGCCACCACGCCGGGACAGGGGACAGATACGCAGTATTTT
>TRBJ1-5|TRBV10-2|few|-
CASSDLGNNQPQHF
TGCGCCAGCAGTGATCTCGGGAACAATCAGCCCCAGCATTTT
>TRBJ2-1|TRBV5-1|-|TRBD2
CASSFSGGTNEQFF
TGCGCCAGCAGCTTCAGCGGGGGGACCAATGAGCAGTTCTTC
>TRBJ1-3|TRBV9|-|-
CASSVVPGQGNTIYF
TGTGCCAGCAGCGTAGTCCCCGGACAGGGAAACACCATATATTTT
>TRBJ1-4|TRBV19|-|-
CASRFGSNEKLFF
TGTGCCAGTAGATTCGGGAGTAATGAAAAACTGTTTTTT
>TRBJ1-3|TRBV7-2|-|TRBD1
CASSLGQGVFGNTIYF
TGTGCCAGCAGCCTGGGACAGGGGGTCTTCGGAAACACCATATATTTT
>TRBJ1-2|TRBV9|-|-
CASSVSPNEEGYTF
TGTGCCAGCAGCGTATCCCCAAATGAAGAGGGCTACACCTTC
>TRBJ1-1|TRBV30|-|-
CAWNTLNGAYTEAFF
TGTGCCTGGAATACTCTCAATGGGGCTTACACTGAAGCTTTCTTT
>TRBJ2-1|TRBV12-3/TRBV12-4|-|-
CASSLQVSEQFF
TGTGCCAGCAGCCTCCAGGTCAGCGAGCAGTTCTTC
>TRBJ1-5|TRBV5-4|-|-
CASSQQGLNQPQHF
TGTGCCAGCAGCCAACAGGGCCTCAATCAGCCCCAGCATTTT
>TRBJ1-1|TRBV12-3/TRBV12-4|-|-
CASSYGGGGAFF
TGTGCCAGCAGTTATGGTGGGGGGGGCGCTTTCTTT
>TRBJ2-1|TRBV5-1|-|-
CASNSVGGDEQFF
TGCGCCAGCAATAGTGTCGGAGGTGATGAGCAGTTCTTC
>TRBJ2-7|TRBV7-8|-|TRBD1
CASSPRDRGYEQYF
TGTGCCAGCAGCCCCCGGGACAGGGGCTACGAGCAGTACTTC
>TRBJ2-1|TRBV5-1|-|TRBD1
CASSRTGEAYNEQFF
TGCGCCAGCAGCCGGACAGGGGAAGCCTACAATGAGCAGTTCTTC
>TRBJ1-3|TRBV6-5|-|TRBD1
CASIKMETGGNTIYF
TGTGCCAGCATCAAGATGGAGACAGGGGGAAACACCATATATTTT
>TRBJ1-1|TRBV7-2|-|-
CASSPRQEAFF
TGTGCCAGCAGTCCAAGACAGGAAGCTTTCTTT
>TRBJ1-2|TRBV12-3/TRBV12-4|few|-
CASSPGGGDGYTF
TGTGCCAGCAGTCCGGGGGGCGGGGATGGCTACACCTTC
>TRBJ2-4|TRBV7-8|-|TRBD1
CASSPSRGPPYF
TGTGCCAGCAGCCCTTCCAGGGGGCCGCCGTACTTC
>TRBJ1-2|TRBV30|-|-
CAWSRQLNYGYTF
TGTGCCTGGAGCCGACAGCTGAACTATGGCTACACCTTC
>TRBJ2-2|TRBV6-2/TRBV6-3|-|-
CASSYGASTGELFF
TGTGCCAGCAGTTACGGAGCTTCGACCGGGGAGCTGTTTTTT
>TRBJ2-3|TRBV11-1|-|-
CASSLSSVTDTQYF
TGTGCCAGCAGCTTATCTAGCGTCACAGATACGCAGTATTTT
>TRBJ1-6|TRBV30|-|-
CAWSLGAASYNSPLHF
TGTGCCTGGAGTTTGGGGGCTGCCTCCTATAATTCACCCCTCCACTTT
>TRBJ2-3|TRBV7-9|-|TRBD1
CASSLLTGGTDTQYF
TGTGCCAGCAGCTTACTTACAGGGGGCACAGATACGCAGTATTTT
>TRBJ2-7|TRBV5-1|-|TRBD2
CASSRGTSGDYEQYF
TGCGCCAGCTCCAGGGGGACTAGCGGGGACTACGAGCAGTACTTC
>TRBJ2-7|TRBV14|-|-
CASNLQTTYEQYF
TGTGCCAGCAACCTACAGACCACCTACGAGCAGTACTTC
>TRBJ1-6|TRBV12-5|-|-
CASGLEPGSPLHF
TGTGCTAGTGGTTTGGAGCCCGGTTCACCCCTCCACTTT
>TRBJ2-1|TRBV7-2|-|TRBD2
CASSLIGGDYNEQFF
TGTGCCAGCAGCTTAATCGGGGGGGACTACAATGAGCAGTTCTTC
>TRBJ1-2|TRBV18|-|TRBD1
CASWRTGVGYTF
TGTGCCAGCTGGAGGACAGGGGTTGGCTACACCTTC
>TRBJ1-2|TRBV27|-|-
CASSSKGLGYGYTF
TGTGCCAGCAGTTCGAAGGGGCTAGGCTATGGCTACACCTTC
>TRBJ1-4|TRBV9|few|TRBD1
CASSVRTGNNEKLFF
TGTGCCAGCAGCGTTCGGACAGGGAATAATGAAAAGCTGTTTTTT
>TRBJ2-7|TRBV14|-|-
CASSQDRGKDSYEQYF
TGTGCCAGCAGCCAAGATAGGGGGAAAGATTCGTACGAGCAGTACTTC
>TRBJ2-1|TRBV29-1|-|-
CSVENPLSYNEQFF
TGCAGCGTTGAAAACCCGCTCAGCTACAATGAGCAGTTCTTC
>TRBJ2-7|TRBV29-1|-|TRBD2
CSAQLAGAYEQYF
TGCAGCGCCCAACTAGCGGGAGCCTACGAGCAGTACTTC
>TRBJ1-2|TRBV19|few|-
CASSDRRLTNYGYTF
TGTGCCAGTAGTGATAGGAGGCTCACTAACTATGGCTACACCTTC
>TRBJ2-7|TRBV27|-|-
CASSLRQANSYEQYF
TGTGCCAGCAGTCTGCGACAGGCCAACTCCTACGAGCAGTACTTC
>TRBJ2-3|TRBV7-9|-|TRBD1
CASSDRDRFVDTQYF
TGTGCCAGCAGCGATCGGGACAGGTTCGTAGATACGCAGTATTTT
>TRBJ2-7|TRBV24-1|few|-
CATSDSGPGFYEQYF
TGTGCCACCAGTGATTCCGGCCCCGGGTTCTACGAGCAGTACTTC
>TRBJ1-5|TRBV7-9|once|-
CASSSTGDNQPQHF
TGTGCCAGCAGCTCTACAGGTGACAATCAGCCCCAGCATTTT
>TRBJ1-1|TRBV6-2/TRBV6-3|-|-
CASSYGGTRNTEAFF
TGTGCCAGCAGTTACGGCGGGACCCGAAACACTGAAGCTTTCTTT
>TRBJ2-7|TRBV3-1/TRBV3-2|-|TRBD1
CASSWTGANYEQYF
TGTGCCAGCAGCTGGACAGGGGCGAACTACGAGCAGTACTTC
>TRBJ2-7|TRBV10-2|once|-
CASSPVLTSYEQYF
TGCGCCAGCAGCCCCGTTCTTACTTCCTACGAGCAGTACTTC
>TRBJ2-7|TRBV6-5|-|-
CASSSFRGVDEQYF
TGTGCCAGCAGTTCCTTCAGGGGAGTAGACGAGCAGTACTTC
>TRBJ2-2|TRBV5-4|-|-
CASSLDSDTGELFF
TGTGCCAGCAGCTTGGATTCAGACACCGGGGAGCTGTTTTTT
>TRBJ2-3|TRBV24-1|-|-
CATSDLNSGDTQYF
TGTGCCACCAGTGATTTGAACTCCGGGGATACGCAGTATTTT
>TRBJ2-5|TRBV4-2|-|TRBD1
CASSLTRDSVETQYF
TGTGCCAGCAGCCTAACCCGGGACAGCGTGGAGACCCAGTACTTC
>TRBJ1-3|TRBV2|-|TRBD1
CASRDTGAGNTIYF
TGTGCCAGCAGAGATACAGGGGCTGGAAACACCATATATTTT
>TRBJ2-7|TRBV28|-|TRBD1
CATSGGPYEQYF
TGTGCCACCTCAGGGGGCCCCTACGAGCAGTACTTC
>TRBJ2-3|TRBV6-6|-|-
CASKKGQDRGTDTQYF
TGTGCCAGCAAGAAGGGGCAAGACCGGGGCACAGATACGCAGTATTTT
>TRBJ1-2|TRBV5-6|-|-
CASSLRGPMNYGYTF
TGTGCCAGCAGCTTGAGAGGGCCGATGAACTATGGCTACACCTTC
>TRBJ2-3|TRBV7-3|-|TRBD2
CASSPGWRGATDTQYF
TGTGCCAGCAGCCCAGGGTGGCGGGGGGCAACAGATACGCAGTATTTT
>TRBJ1-4|TRBV30|-|-
CAWSVGAPTLLFF
TGTGCCTGGAGTGTAGGGGCCCCCACATTGCTGTTTTTT
>TRBJ2-1|TRBV10-1|-|TRBD2
CASSKTSGNSYNEQFF
TGCGCCAGCAGTAAGACTAGCGGGAACTCCTACAATGAGCAGTTCTTC
>TRBJ2-7|TRBV7-9|-|TRBD1
CASSSQQGFYEQYF
TGTGCCAGCAGCTCCCAACAGGGGTTCTACGAGCAGTACTTC